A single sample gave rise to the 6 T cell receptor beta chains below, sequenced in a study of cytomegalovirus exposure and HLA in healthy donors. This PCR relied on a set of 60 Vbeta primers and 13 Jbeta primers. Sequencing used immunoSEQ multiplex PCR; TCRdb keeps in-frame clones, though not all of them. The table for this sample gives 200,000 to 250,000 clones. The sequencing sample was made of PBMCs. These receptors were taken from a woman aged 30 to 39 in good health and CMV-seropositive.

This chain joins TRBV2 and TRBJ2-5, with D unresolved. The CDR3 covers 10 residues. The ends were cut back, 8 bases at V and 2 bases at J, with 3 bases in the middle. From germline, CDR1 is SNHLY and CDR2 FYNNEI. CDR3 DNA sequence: TGTGCCAGCCAACAAGAGACCCAGTACTTC. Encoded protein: CASQQETQYF. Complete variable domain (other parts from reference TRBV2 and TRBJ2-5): EPEVTQTPSHQVTQMGQEVILRCVPISNHLYFYWYRQILGQKVEFLVSFYNNEISEKSEIFDDQFSVERPDGSNFTLKIRSTKLEDSAMYFCASQQETQYFGPGTRLLVL.

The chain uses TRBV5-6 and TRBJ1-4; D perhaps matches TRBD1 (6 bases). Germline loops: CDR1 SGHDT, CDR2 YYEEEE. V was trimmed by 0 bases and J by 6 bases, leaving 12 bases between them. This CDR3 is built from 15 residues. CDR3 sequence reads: CASSLARDIDEKLFF. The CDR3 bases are TGTGCCAGCAGCTTGGCCCGGGACATAGATGAAAAACTGTTTTTT.

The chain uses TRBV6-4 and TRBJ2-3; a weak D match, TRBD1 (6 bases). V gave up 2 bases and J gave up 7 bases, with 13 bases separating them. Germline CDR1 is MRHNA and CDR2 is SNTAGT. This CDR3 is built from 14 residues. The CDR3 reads CASSDGRGGNTQYF. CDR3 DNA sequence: TGTGCCAGCAGTGACGGCAGGGGTGGCAATACGCAGTATTTT.

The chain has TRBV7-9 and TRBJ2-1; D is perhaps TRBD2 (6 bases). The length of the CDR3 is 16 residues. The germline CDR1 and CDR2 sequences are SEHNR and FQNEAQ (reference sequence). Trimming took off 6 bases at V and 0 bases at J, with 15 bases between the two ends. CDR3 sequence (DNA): TGTGCCAGCAGATTTAGCGGAGGAAGCTCCTACAATGAGCAGTTCTTC. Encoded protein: CASRFSGGSSYNEQFF.

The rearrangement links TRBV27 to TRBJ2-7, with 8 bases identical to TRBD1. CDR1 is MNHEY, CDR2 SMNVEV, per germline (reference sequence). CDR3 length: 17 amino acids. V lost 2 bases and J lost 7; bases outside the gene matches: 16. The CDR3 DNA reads TGTGCCAGCAGTTTAAGGACAGGGACTTGGCATTTAGGGGAGCAGTACTTC. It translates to CASSLRTGTWHLGEQYF.

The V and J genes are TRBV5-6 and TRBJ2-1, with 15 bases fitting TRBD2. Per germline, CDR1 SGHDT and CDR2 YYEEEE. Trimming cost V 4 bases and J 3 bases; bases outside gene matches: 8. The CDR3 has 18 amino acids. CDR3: CASSPTGTSGGNYNEQFF. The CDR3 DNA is TGTGCCAGCAGCCCTACCGGGACTAGCGGGGGGAACTACAATGAGCAGTTCTTC.